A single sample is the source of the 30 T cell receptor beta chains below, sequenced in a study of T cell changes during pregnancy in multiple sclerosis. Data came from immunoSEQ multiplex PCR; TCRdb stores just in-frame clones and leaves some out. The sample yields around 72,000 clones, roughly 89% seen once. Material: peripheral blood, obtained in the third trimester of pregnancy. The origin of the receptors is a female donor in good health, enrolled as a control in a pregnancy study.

The CDR3: CASRSPGKQTEAFF. CDR3 nucleotide sequence: TGTGCCAGTCGATCCCCGGGGAAACAGACTGAAGCTTTCTTT. The chain links TRBV19 to TRBJ1-1, with D uncertain. There are 14 residues in the CDR3. Germline V gene data show CDR1 as LNHDA and CDR2 as SQIVND (reference sequence). V lost 8 bases to trimming and J lost 5 bases, with 18 bases between them.

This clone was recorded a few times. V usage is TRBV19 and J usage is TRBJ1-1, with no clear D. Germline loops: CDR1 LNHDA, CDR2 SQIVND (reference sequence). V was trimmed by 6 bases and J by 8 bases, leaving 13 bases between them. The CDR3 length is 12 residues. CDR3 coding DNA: TGTGCCAGTAGGGATCCCGGGGTCGAAGCTTTCTTT. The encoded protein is CASRDPGVEAFF.

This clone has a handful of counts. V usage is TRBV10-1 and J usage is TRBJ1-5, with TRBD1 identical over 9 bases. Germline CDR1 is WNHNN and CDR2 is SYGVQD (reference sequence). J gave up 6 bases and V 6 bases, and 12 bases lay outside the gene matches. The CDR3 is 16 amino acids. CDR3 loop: CASRSPRDRVCQPQHF. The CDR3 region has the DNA TGCGCCAGCAGGTCCCCCCGGGACAGGGTGTGTCAGCCCCAGCATTTT.

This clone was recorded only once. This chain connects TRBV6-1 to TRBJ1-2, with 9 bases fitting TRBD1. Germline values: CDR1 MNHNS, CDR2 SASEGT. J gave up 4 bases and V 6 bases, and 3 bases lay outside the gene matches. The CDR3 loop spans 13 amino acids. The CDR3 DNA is TGTGCCAGCAGGAAGACAGGGGGCTATGGCTACACCTTC. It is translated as CASRKTGGYGYTF.

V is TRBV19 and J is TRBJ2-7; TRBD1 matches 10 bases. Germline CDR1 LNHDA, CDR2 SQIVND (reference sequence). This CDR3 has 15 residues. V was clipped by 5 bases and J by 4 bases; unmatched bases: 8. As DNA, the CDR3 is TGTGCCAGTAGTTCCGGGACAGGGGTTCGTTACGAGCAGTACTTC. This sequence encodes CASSSGTGVRYEQYF.

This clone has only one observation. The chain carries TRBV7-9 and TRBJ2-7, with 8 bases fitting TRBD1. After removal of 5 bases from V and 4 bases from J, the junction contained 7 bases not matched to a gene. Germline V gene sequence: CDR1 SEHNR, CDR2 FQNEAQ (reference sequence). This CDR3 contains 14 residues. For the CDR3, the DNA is TGTGCCAGCAGCCCCCAGGGACAGGAGTACGAGCAGTACTTC. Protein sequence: CASSPQGQEYEQYF. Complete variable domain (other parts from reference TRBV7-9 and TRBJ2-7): DTGVSQNPRHKITKRGQNVTFRCDPISEHNRLYWYRQTLGQGPEFLTYFQNEAQLEKSRLLSDRFSAERPKGSFSTLEIQRTEQGDSAMYLCASSPQGQEYEQYFGPGTRLTVT.

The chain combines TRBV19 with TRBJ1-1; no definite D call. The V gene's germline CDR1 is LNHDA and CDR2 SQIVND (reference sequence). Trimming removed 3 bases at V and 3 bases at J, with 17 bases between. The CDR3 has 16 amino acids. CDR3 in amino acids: CASSIWEGGRDTEAFF. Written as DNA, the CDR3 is TGTGCCAGTAGTATTTGGGAGGGAGGGCGCGACACTGAAGCTTTCTTT.

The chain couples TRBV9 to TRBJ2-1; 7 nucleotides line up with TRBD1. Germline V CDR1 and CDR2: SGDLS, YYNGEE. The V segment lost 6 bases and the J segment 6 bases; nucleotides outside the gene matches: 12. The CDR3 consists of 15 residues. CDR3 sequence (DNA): TGTGCCAGCACCCGGACAGGTCAACTGGCCAATGAGCAGTTCTTC. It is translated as CASTRTGQLANEQFF.

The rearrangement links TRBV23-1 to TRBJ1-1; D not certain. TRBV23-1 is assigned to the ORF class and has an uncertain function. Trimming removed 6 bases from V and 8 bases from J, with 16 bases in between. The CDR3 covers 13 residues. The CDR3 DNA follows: TGCGCCAGCAGGCCAAAGAGGAGGCAGGAAGCTTTCTTT. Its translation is CASRPKRRQEAFF.

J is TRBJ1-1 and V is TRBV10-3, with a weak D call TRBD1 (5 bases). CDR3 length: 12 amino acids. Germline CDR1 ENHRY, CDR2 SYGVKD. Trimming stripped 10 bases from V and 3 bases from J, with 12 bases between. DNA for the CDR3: TGTGCCACCACGGCGGGGGACACTGAAGCTTTCTTT. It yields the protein CATTAGDTEAFF.

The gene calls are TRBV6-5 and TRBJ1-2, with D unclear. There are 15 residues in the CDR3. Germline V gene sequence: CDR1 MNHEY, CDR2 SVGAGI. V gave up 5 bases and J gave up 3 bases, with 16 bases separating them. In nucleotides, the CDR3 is TGTGCCAGCAGTCGGCTCGGGTCCCATGACTATGGCTACACCTTC. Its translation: CASSRLGSHDYGYTF.

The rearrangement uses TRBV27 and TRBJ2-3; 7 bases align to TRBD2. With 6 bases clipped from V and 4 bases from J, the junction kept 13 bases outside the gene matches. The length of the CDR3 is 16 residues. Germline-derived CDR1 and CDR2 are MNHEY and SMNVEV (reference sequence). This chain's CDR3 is CASSSWGGGVADTQYF. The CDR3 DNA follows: TGTGCCAGCAGCTCGTGGGGCGGGGGTGTCGCAGATACGCAGTATTTT.

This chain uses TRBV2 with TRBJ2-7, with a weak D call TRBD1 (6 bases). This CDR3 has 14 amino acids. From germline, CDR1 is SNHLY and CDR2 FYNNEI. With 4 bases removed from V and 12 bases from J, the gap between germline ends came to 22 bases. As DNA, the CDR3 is TGTGCCAGCAGTGTCAGGGGCGACCCGGTGGTTTTGTACTTC. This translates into CASSVRGDPVVLYF.

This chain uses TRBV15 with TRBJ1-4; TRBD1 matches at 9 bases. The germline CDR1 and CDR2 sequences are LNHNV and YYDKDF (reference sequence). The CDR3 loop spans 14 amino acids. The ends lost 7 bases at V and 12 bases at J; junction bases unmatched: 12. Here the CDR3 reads CATILDRGAGELFF. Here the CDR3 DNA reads TGTGCCACCATCTTGGACAGGGGAGCAGGTGAACTGTTTTTT.

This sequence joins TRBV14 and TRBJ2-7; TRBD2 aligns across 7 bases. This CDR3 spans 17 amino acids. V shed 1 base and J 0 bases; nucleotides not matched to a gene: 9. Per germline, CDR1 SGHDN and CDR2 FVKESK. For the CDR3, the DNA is TGTGCCAGCAGCCAAGGTTGGACGGGGGGACGCTCCTACGAGCAGTACTTC. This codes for CASSQGWTGGRSYEQYF.

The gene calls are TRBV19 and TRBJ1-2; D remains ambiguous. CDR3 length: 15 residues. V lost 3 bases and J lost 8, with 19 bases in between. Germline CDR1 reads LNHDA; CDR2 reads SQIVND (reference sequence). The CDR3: CASSMGAGSLRGYTF. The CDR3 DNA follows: TGTGCCAGTAGTATGGGAGCGGGCTCCCTAAGAGGCTACACCTTC.

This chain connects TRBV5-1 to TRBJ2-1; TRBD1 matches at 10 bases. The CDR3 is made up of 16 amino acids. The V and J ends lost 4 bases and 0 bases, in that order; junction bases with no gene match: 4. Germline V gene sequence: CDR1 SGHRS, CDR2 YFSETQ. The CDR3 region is CASSGWTGGSYNEQFF. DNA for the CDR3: TGCGCCAGCAGCGGGTGGACAGGGGGCTCCTACAATGAGCAGTTCTTC.

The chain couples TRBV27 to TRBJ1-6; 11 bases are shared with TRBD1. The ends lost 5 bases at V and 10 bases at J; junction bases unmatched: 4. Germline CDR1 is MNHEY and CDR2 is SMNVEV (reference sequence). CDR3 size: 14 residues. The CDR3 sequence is CASSGDRGLSPLHF. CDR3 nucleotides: TGTGCCAGCAGTGGGGACAGGGGGTTATCACCCCTCCACTTT.

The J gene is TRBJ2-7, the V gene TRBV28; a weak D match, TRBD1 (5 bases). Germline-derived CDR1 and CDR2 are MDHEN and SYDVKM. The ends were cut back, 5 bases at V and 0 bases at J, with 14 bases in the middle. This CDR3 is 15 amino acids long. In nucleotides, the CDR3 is TGTGCCAGCAGTGAAACGACAGTTGCCTCCTACGAGCAGTACTTC. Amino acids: CASSETTVASYEQYF.

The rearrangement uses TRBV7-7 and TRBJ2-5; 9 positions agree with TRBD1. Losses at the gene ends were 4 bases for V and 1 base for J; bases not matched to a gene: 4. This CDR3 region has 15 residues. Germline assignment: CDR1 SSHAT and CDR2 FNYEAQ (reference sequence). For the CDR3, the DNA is TGTGCCAGCAGCTGGGGGACAGGGCCCCAAGAGACCCAGTACTTC. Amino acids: CASSWGTGPQETQYF.

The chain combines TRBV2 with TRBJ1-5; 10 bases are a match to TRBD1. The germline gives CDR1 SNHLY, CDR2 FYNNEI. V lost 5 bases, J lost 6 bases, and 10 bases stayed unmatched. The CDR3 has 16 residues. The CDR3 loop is CASSLGQGRGPQPQHF. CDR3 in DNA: TGTGCCAGCAGTCTGGGACAGGGGAGGGGACCTCAGCCCCAGCATTTT. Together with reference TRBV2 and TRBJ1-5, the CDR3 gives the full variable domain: EPEVTQTPSHQVTQMGQEVILRCVPISNHLYFYWYRQILGQKVEFLVSFYNNEISEKSEIFDDQFSVERPDGSNFTLKIRSTKLEDSAMYFCASSLGQGRGPQPQHFGDGTRLSIL.

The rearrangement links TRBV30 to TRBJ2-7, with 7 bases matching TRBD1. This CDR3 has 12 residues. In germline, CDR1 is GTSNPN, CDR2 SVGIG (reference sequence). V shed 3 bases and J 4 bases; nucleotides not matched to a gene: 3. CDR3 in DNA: TGTGCCTGGAGCACGGGACAGTACGAGCAGTACTTC. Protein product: CAWSTGQYEQYF.

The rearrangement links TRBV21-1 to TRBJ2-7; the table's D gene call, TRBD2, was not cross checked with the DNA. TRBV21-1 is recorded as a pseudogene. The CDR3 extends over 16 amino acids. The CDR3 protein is CASSKPPSTSANEQYF. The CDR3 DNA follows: TGTGCCAGCAGCAAACCCCCCAGTACTAGCGCGAACGAGCAGTACTTC.

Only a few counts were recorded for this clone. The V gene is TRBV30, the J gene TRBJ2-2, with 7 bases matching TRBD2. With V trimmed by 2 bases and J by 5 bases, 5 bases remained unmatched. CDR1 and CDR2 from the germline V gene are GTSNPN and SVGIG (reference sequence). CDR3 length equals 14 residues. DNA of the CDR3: TGTGCCTGGAGTCGACTAGCCATAACCGGGGAGCTGTTTTTT. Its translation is CAWSRLAITGELFF.

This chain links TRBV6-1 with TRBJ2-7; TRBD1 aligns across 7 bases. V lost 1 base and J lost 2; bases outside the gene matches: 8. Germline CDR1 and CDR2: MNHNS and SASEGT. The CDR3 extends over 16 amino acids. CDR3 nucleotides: TGTGCCAGCAGTGAAGAGGGGACAGCGAATCCCTACGAGCAGTACTTC. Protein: CASSEEGTANPYEQYF.

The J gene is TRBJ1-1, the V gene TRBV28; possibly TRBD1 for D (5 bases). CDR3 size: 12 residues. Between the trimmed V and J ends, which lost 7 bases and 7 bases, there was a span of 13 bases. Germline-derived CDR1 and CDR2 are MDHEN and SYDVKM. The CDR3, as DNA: TGTGCCAGCACCCGGGGGAACCTTGAAGCTTTCTTT. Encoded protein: CASTRGNLEAFF.

CDR3 protein: CASSLAGQGAPETQYF. The CDR3 coding sequence is TGCGCCAGCAGCTTGGCCGGACAGGGGGCCCCAGAGACCCAGTACTTC. This chain uses TRBV5-1 with TRBJ2-5; 11 positions agree with TRBD1. Per the germline V gene, CDR1 is SGHRS and CDR2 is YFSETQ. Trimming took 0 bases from V and 4 from J; bases not matched to a gene: 5. CDR3 length: 16 amino acids.

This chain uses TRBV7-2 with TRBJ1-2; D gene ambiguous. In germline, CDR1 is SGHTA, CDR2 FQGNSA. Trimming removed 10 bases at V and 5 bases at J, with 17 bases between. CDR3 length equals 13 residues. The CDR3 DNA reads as TGTGCCAACACGGGATCGGCAAAATATGGCTACACCTTC. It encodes CANTGSAKYGYTF.

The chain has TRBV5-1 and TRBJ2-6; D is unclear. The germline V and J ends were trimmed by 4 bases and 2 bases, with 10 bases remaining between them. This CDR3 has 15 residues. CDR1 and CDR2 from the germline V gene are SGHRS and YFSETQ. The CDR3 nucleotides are TGCGCCAGCAGCCCTACGAACCCTGGGGCCAACGTCCTGACTTTC. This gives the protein CASSPTNPGANVLTF.

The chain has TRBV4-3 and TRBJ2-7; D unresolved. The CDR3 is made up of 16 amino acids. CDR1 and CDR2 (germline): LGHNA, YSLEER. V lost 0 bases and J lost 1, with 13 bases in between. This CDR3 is CASSQDPGAYSYEQYF. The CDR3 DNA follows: TGCGCCAGCAGCCAAGATCCCGGAGCGTATTCCTACGAGCAGTACTTC.